These 26 T cell receptor beta chains originate from one sample sequenced in a study of blood T cell repertoires in COVID-19. Clones were read by immunoSEQ multiplex PCR, and TCRdb kept only the in-frame ones, dropping some. Of over 50,000 clones listed, 85% to 90% are singletons. Sequencing was performed on peripheral blood. The receptors were gathered from a human donor in a cohort sampled during active COVID-19.

The V call is TRBV5-1, the J call TRBJ1-4, with D unresolved. V lost 1 base and J 8 bases, leaving 12 bases between the germline ends. CDR3 length equals 14 residues. The V gene's germline CDR1 is SGHRS and CDR2 YFSETQ. The CDR3 loop reads CASSLTSTREKLFF. As DNA, the CDR3 is TGCGCCAGCAGCTTGACATCTACCAGGGAAAAACTGTTTTTT.

The chain recombines TRBV6-5 with TRBJ1-2, with D possibly TRBD1 on 6 matching bases. Trimming took off 5 bases at V and 5 bases at J, with 15 bases between the two ends. From germline, CDR1 is MNHEY and CDR2 SVGAGI. The CDR3 length is 14 residues. CDR3 coding DNA: TGTGCCAGCAGTCTCAGGGGAACCGTATATGGCTACACCTTC. Encoded protein: CASSLRGTVYGYTF.

The chain joins TRBV5-1 to TRBJ2-3, with D perhaps TRBD1 (5 bases). Between the trimmed V and J ends, which lost 0 bases and 3 bases, there was a span of 17 bases. This CDR3 has 17 residues. CDR1 and CDR2 from the germline V gene are SGHRS and YFSETQ. CDR3 DNA sequence: TGCGCCAGCAGCTTGGGCTTTAGACAGATAAGTACAGATACGCAGTATTTT. Translation: CASSLGFRQISTDTQYF. Looking up the rest from reference TRBV5-1 and TRBJ2-3 gives the full variable domain: KAGVTQTPRYLIKTRGQQVTLSCSPISGHRSVSWYQQTPGQGLQFLFEYFSETQRNKGNFPGRFSGRQFSNSRSEMNVSTLELGDSALYLCASSLGFRQISTDTQYFGPGTRLTVL.

The V and J genes are TRBV19 and TRBJ1-5; no definite D call. The CDR3 has 16 amino acids. V was clipped by 4 bases and J by 4 bases, with 17 bases between them. Germline-derived CDR1 and CDR2 are LNHDA and SQIVND (reference sequence). The CDR3 loop reads CASSNRGRTPNQPQHF. Written as DNA, the CDR3 is TGTGCCAGTAGTAACCGCGGGCGGACTCCAAATCAGCCCCAGCATTTT.

The V and J genes are TRBV5-1 and TRBJ1-4, with D perhaps matching TRBD1 (5 bases). This CDR3 has 16 residues. Germline loops: CDR1 SGHRS, CDR2 YFSETQ. Trimming removed 5 bases from V and 0 bases from J, with 14 bases in between. For the CDR3, the DNA is TGCGCCAGCAGGGGAGGGGCGAGCTCAACTAATGAAAAACTGTTTTTT. Residues: CASRGGASSTNEKLFF.

The J gene is TRBJ1-2, the V gene TRBV30, with D perhaps matching TRBD1 (6 bases). CDR3 length equals 14 residues. Germline CDR1 is GTSNPN and CDR2 is SVGIG (reference sequence). Trimming removed 2 bases from V and 4 bases from J, with 14 bases in between. The DNA for the CDR3 is TGTGCCTGGAGTCCCCCTGGACAGATCTATGGCTACACCTTC. Translating it yields CAWSPPGQIYGYTF.

The genes are TRBV5-6 and TRBJ1-6; D might be TRBD1 (6 bases). Between the trimmed V and J ends, which lost 0 bases and 5 bases, there was a span of 9 bases. The CDR3 covers 15 residues. Germline CDR1 and CDR2: SGHDT and YYEEEE. This CDR3 reads CASSLGQGNNSPLHF. CDR3 in DNA: TGTGCCAGCAGCTTGGGGCAGGGGAATAATTCACCCCTCCACTTT.

The V gene is TRBV7-9, the J gene TRBJ2-2; no reliable D call. This CDR3 comprises 13 residues. V lost 5 bases and J lost 7, with 11 bases in between. The germline CDR1 and CDR2 sequences are SEHNR and FQNEAQ (reference sequence). This CDR3 is CASSLGWSGELFF. The CDR3 DNA sequence: TGTGCCAGCAGCCTCGGATGGAGCGGGGAGCTGTTTTTT.

The chain carries TRBV2 and TRBJ1-1, with 8 bases that match TRBD1. Germline values: CDR1 SNHLY, CDR2 FYNNEI. The CDR3 covers 13 residues. The V and J ends lost 1 base and 10 bases, in that order; junction bases with no gene match: 5. The CDR3 protein is CASSEVQGASAFF. CDR3 nucleotides: TGTGCCAGCAGTGAAGTTCAGGGGGCTTCAGCTTTCTTT.

This clone was seen once. The DNA for the CDR3 is TGTGCCAGCAGTTATTCGGTAAACGACAGGGGTGGTGAGCAGTTCTTC. It yields the protein CASSYSVNDRGGEQFF. This chain joins TRBV6-6 and TRBJ2-1; 8 bases agree with TRBD1. In germline, CDR1 is MNHNY, CDR2 SVGAGI (reference sequence). Trimming at V came to 3 bases and at J to 9 bases, leaving 13 bases not matched to a gene. The CDR3 is 16 amino acids.

This chain connects TRBV2 to TRBJ1-1, with 7 nucleotides matching TRBD1. There are 15 residues in the CDR3. From germline, CDR1 is SNHLY and CDR2 FYNNEI. With 7 bases clipped from V and 0 bases from J, the junction kept 8 bases outside the gene matches. CDR3 sequence reads: CASKGDRVMNTEAFF. CDR3 nucleotide sequence: TGTGCCAGCAAAGGAGACAGGGTCATGAACACTGAAGCTTTCTTT.

CDR3 region: CASSLAPGQGGYGYTF. The CDR3 coding sequence is TGCGCCAGCAGCCTCGCACCGGGACAGGGAGGCTATGGCTACACCTTC. The V gene is TRBV4-1, the J gene TRBJ1-2; 9 bases line up with TRBD1. V was pared by 4 bases and J by 4 bases, with 10 bases of the junction left unmatched. This CDR3 region has 16 residues. Germline V lookup: CDR1 MGHRA, CDR2 YSYEKL.

This rearrangement joins TRBV2 to TRBJ1-3; D unclear. Trimming stripped 6 bases from V and 0 bases from J, with 12 bases between. CDR3 length equals 15 residues. Germline-derived CDR1 and CDR2 are SNHLY and FYNNEI. The CDR3 loop is CASSGVVRSGNTIYF. The CDR3 region has the DNA TGTGCCAGCAGCGGGGTCGTGCGCTCTGGAAACACCATATATTTT.

The CDR3 coding sequence is TGTGCCAGTAGTATCATCAGCTCTGGAAACACCATATATTTT. Protein: CASSIISSGNTIYF. The chain couples TRBV19 to TRBJ1-3, with D hard to call. The germline V gene encodes CDR1 LNHDA and CDR2 SQIVND (reference sequence). This CDR3 region has 14 residues. V was shortened by 3 bases and J by 0 bases, with 6 bases between the two germline ends. The variable domain in full, completed from reference TRBV19 and TRBJ1-3, reads DGGITQSPKYLFRKEGQNVTLSCEQNLNHDAMYWYRQDPGQGLRLIYYSQIVNDFQKGDIAEGYSVSREKKESFPLTVTSAQKNPTAFYLCASSIISSGNTIYFGEGSWLTVV.

The V gene is TRBV5-1, the J gene TRBJ2-5; 12 nucleotides line up with TRBD2. Germline CDR1 and CDR2: SGHRS and YFSETQ. The CDR3 is made up of 15 amino acids. The V and J ends lost 3 bases and 5 bases, in that order; junction bases with no gene match: 5. DNA of the CDR3: TGCGCCAGCAGCTCCACTAGCGGGAGGTCGGAGACCCAGTACTTC. It yields the protein CASSSTSGRSETQYF.

The CDR3, as DNA: TGTGCCAGCAAACTGGGGGGGATGAACCAGCCCCAGCATTTT. This sequence encodes CASKLGGMNQPQHF. The chain has TRBV9 and TRBJ1-5; D is perhaps TRBD1 (5 bases). The CDR3 is 14 amino acids. CDR1 and CDR2 (germline): SGDLS, YYNGEE. Trimming shortened V by 6 bases and J by 7 bases, and 17 bases separated the two germline ends.

The chain uses TRBV3-1 (or the pseudogene TRBV3-2) and TRBJ2-7; the match to TRBD1 covers 9 bases. The CDR3 contains 16 residues. V lost 1 base and J lost 0; bases outside the gene matches: 4. Germline loops: CDR1 LGHDT, CDR2 YNNKEL (reference sequence). The CDR3 region is CASSQVGTGPSYEQYF. CDR3 nucleotides: TGTGCCAGCAGCCAAGTCGGGACAGGGCCCTCCTACGAGCAGTACTTC.

This chain joins TRBV4-1 and TRBJ2-7; D might be TRBD1 (5 bases). V lost 1 base, J lost 4 bases, and 14 bases lay in between. The CDR3 is made up of 15 amino acids. Germline CDR1 and CDR2: MGHRA and YSYEKL. The CDR3 reads CASSQAYNRYYEQYF. CDR3 DNA: TGCGCCAGCAGCCAAGCTTACAACAGGTATTACGAGCAGTACTTC.

The CDR3 spells CASSVSPSGYEQYF. In nucleotides, the CDR3 is TGTGCCAGCAGCGTTAGCCCTTCGGGCTACGAGCAGTACTTC. The V call is TRBV9, the J call TRBJ2-7; D is unclear. CDR3 length equals 14 residues. Germline CDR1 SGDLS, CDR2 YYNGEE. Deletions cut 2 bases from V and 3 bases from J, with 12 bases between. The entire variable domain, with the rest obtained from reference TRBV9 and TRBJ2-7, is as follows: DSGVTQTPKHLITATGQRVTLRCSPRSGDLSVYWYQQSLDQGLQFLIQYYNGEERAKGNILERFSAQQFPDLHSELNLSSLELGDSALYFCASSVSPSGYEQYFGPGTRLTVT.

This clone showed up just once. In nucleotides, the CDR3 is TGCGCCAGCAGCCAAGATGTCAGGCAGAATTCACCCCTCCACTTT. It translates to CASSQDVRQNSPLHF. The genes are TRBV4-1 and TRBJ1-6; D remains unclear. Germline loops: CDR1 MGHRA, CDR2 YSYEKL. CDR3 size: 15 residues. V gave up 0 bases and J gave up 7 bases, with 10 bases separating them.

The chain recombines TRBV19 with TRBJ2-1, with 12 bases fitting TRBD1. Germline values: CDR1 LNHDA, CDR2 SQIVND (reference sequence). J gave up 4 bases and V 6 bases, and 10 bases lay outside the gene matches. The CDR3 has 17 residues. The CDR3 DNA sequence: TGTGCCAGTAGCCTGGGGGGACAGGGGGCTCTTTACAATGAGCAGTTCTTC. Its translation is CASSLGGQGALYNEQFF.

The chain carries TRBV24-1 and TRBJ2-3, with TRBD2 identical over 9 bases. Germline V gene lookup returns CDR1 KGHDR and CDR2 SFDVKD. This CDR3 has 18 residues. J gave up 3 bases and V 1 base, and 10 bases lay outside the gene matches. CDR3 amino acids: CATSDFTASREGTDTQYF. DNA of the CDR3: TGTGCCACCAGTGATTTCACGGCCTCGCGGGAGGGTACAGATACGCAGTATTTT.

V usage is TRBV2 and J usage is TRBJ2-1; D may be TRBD1 (5 bases). This CDR3 contains 12 residues. V lost 6 bases, J lost 8 bases, and 11 bases lay in between. Germline V gene lookup returns CDR1 SNHLY and CDR2 FYNNEI. This CDR3 reads CASRQGRDEQFF. CDR3 in DNA: TGTGCCAGCAGGCAAGGCAGGGATGAGCAGTTCTTC.

The rearrangement links TRBV2 to TRBJ2-7; TRBD1 matches 9 bases. CDR3 length: 16 amino acids. The V gene end was trimmed by 5 bases and the J gene end by 2 bases; junction bases not matched to a gene: 10. Per germline, CDR1 SNHLY and CDR2 FYNNEI. The CDR3 nucleotides read TGTGCCAGCAGTCTCCCCTCGTGGACAGGGGCCTACGAGCAGTACTTC. Protein: CASSLPSWTGAYEQYF.

This clone occurred once. The rearrangement joins TRBV27 to TRBJ2-1, with 9 bases aligning to TRBD2. The CDR3 runs to 15 residues. V gave up 9 bases and J gave up 3 bases; unmatched junction bases: 9. CDR1 is MNHEY and CDR2 is SMNVEV in the germline V gene (reference sequence). The chain's CDR3 is CASRRTSVLYNEQFF. Written as DNA, the CDR3 is TGTGCCAGTCGCCGGACTAGCGTGCTCTACAATGAGCAGTTCTTC.

The genes are TRBV5-1 and TRBJ2-2, with D uncertain. Trimming took off 3 bases at V and 6 bases at J, with 9 bases between the two ends. CDR3 size: 13 residues. CDR1 and CDR2 from the germline V gene are SGHRS and YFSETQ. The CDR3: CASSWAGSGELFF. The CDR3, as DNA: TGCGCCAGCAGCTGGGCTGGTTCCGGGGAGCTGTTTTTT.